This T cell receptor (beta chain) emerged from a study of blood T cell repertoires in COVID-19. Authors' analysis steps: Reference gene primers were amplified, and this amplification served to estimate nucleated cell counts. Clones were read by immunoSEQ multiplex PCR, and TCRdb kept only the in-frame ones, dropping some. V and J calls and clone size are those listed in that table; D and trimming were worked out from the DNA. The sample has about 160,000 clones; under 90% are singletons. V trimming: 2 bases; J trimming: 0 bases; junction bases outside the gene matches: 12. The CDR3 runs to 20 residues. Germline lookup yields CDR1 LGHDT and CDR2 YNNKEL (reference sequence).

Source material: peripheral blood. The genes are TRBV3-1 (or the pseudogene TRBV3-2) and TRBJ2-4; 11 nucleotides match TRBD2. The sequence was collected from a woman aged 80 or over with active or convalescent COVID-19. The CDR3 loop is CASSQFTSGSAFLAKNIQYF. The CDR3 DNA reads as TGTGCCAGCAGCCAATTCACTAGCGGGAGTGCCTTCCTAGCCAAAAACATTCAGTACTTC.